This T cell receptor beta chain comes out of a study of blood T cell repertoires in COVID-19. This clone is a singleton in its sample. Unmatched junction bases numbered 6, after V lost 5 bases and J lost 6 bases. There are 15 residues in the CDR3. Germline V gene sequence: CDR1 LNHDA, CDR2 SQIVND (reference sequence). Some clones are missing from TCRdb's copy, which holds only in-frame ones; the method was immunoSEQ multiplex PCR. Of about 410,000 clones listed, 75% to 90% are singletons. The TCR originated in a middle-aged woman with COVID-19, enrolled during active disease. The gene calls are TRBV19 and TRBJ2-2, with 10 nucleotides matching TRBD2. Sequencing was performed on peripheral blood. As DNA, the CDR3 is TGTGCCAGTAGTCTAGCTAGCGGGAGCTCCGGGGAGCTGTTTTTT. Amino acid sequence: CASSLASGSSGELFF.